Given below is one TCR beta chain in context. Its antigen is not known. CD4+ T cells from unexposed donors were obtained before the COVID-19 pandemic (2011-2018). After around nine days of culture, CD4+ T cells were isolated. Testing used SARS-CoV-2 S/N and four cold-coronavirus spikes on unexposed-donor CD4+ T cells, cells permitting. The method was immunoSEQ multiplex PCR; TCRdb's version includes in-frame clones alone and lacks a portion of them. The table lists around 25,000 clones, 76% of them singletons. Germline assignment: CDR1 SGHTA and CDR2 FQGTGA. The ends were cut back, 1 base at V and 5 bases at J, with 9 bases in the middle. This CDR3 comprises 13 residues. These data come from a study of CD4 T cells in relation to SARS-CoV-2 and coronaviruses. At the level of the study: TCR beta CDR3s were sequenced after approximately 11-day antigen culture of PBMCs. Negative control cultures got HIV-1 Nef peptides or no peptide. Findings of the study overall: No crossreactivity against non-spike viral proteins was tested here.

The J gene is TRBJ2-7, the V gene TRBV7-3; D may be TRBD1 (6 bases). The receptor's source is a human donor in good health. Sample: CD4+ T cells from PBMCs, cultured in vitro. CDR3 residues: CASSLSRGNEQYF. The CDR3 DNA follows: TGTGCCAGCAGCTTAAGTAGGGGGAACGAGCAGTACTTC.